The clone carrying this T cell receptor beta chain was detected many times. Its antigen is not identified. Gene names and germline refer to mouse. The read comes to an end 4 residues before the CDR3 does, leaving the germline J gene to fill in the end. The record originates from a study of CD8+ T cells in alopecia areata. The overall study: Female C3H/HeJ mice aged roughly 7-11 weeks received skin from approximately 6-12-month-old C3H/HeJ donors with spontaneous alopecia. Study-level results: Lesional scalp displayed greater clonality than normal scalp, most notably in alopecia totalis/universalis. Scalp data also include sequences from resident alphabeta T cells of normal skin.

Using CD4, CD8alpha, NKG2D, NKG2ACE and other markers, pooled cutaneous lymph node cells were sorted. cDNA serving as the sequencing template came from extracted, reverse transcribed RNA. Profiling relied on immunoSEQ multiplex PCR, and the TCRdb table lists in-frame clones only, not all of them. The sample has around 290,000 clones, none seen only once. The CDR3 totals 15 residues. Germline V lookup: CDR1 NSHNY, CDR2 SYGAGN. Trimming cost V 5 bases and J 0 bases; bases outside gene matches: 3. Sequencing input: CD4+ T cells sorted from a lymph node. The clonotype was recovered from a C3H/HeJ mouse with alopecia areata. The strain's MHC type: H2-k. The chain uses TRBV13-1 and TRBJ2-2; 8 nucleotides agree with TRBD2. CDR3 bases read: TGTGCCAGCAGAGCTGGGGGGCCAAACACCGGG. Translating gives CASRAGGPNTG. The full CDR3 reads CASRAGGPNTGQLYF.